Given below is one T cell receptor (beta chain) in context. The entry originates in a study of cytomegalovirus exposure and HLA in healthy donors. The PCR made use of 60 Vbeta and 13 Jbeta primers. The table came from immunoSEQ multiplex PCR; TCRdb's copy has only in-frame clones and leaves some out. The sample has over 65,000 clones; the top ten hold 0.95% to 1.3%. V shed 3 bases and J 2 bases; nucleotides not matched to a gene: 5. The CDR3 sequence is 15 residues long. Germline V gives CDR1 LNHDA, CDR2 SQIVND (reference sequence). V usage is TRBV19 and J usage is TRBJ2-3, with 7 bases fitting TRBD2. The source material was PBMCs. This TCR came from a woman in her twenties or thirties in good health and CMV-seronegative. DNA of the CDR3: TGTGCCAGTAGTATTGAAAGCGGGACCACAGATACGCAGTATTTT. It specifies CASSIESGTTDTQYF.